The source of this TCR beta chain is a study of graft-versus-host responses after intestinal transplantation. A single count supports this clone. No antigen is known for it. The protocol was immunoSEQ multiplex PCR, while the TCRdb copy is restricted to in-frame clones and leaves out a portion. The sample includes fewer than 55,000 clones, about 95% of them seen just once. The receptor was derived from a human donor who was the organ donor for an intestinal transplant. The source was unstimulated CD8+ T cells sorted from spleen or lymph node cells, collected before transplant.

For the CDR3, the DNA is TGTGCCAGCAGACGAGACTCGGGAATAGCCTACGAGCAGTACTTC. This translates into CASRRDSGIAYEQYF. The chain couples TRBV27 to TRBJ2-7; D might be TRBD2 (5 bases). In germline, CDR1 is MNHEY, CDR2 SMNVEV (reference sequence). The CDR3 has 15 residues. Trimming stripped 6 bases from V and 2 bases from J, with 17 bases between.